This T cell receptor beta chain is drawn from a study of identical twins. The CDR3 spans 13 residues. Trimming left V 4 bases short and J 1 base short, with 10 bases between. Germline V gene data show CDR1 as SQVTM and CDR2 as ANQGSEA. TCRdb used MiXCR to reprocess the 5' RACE reads, holding one entry per CDR3 protein. The data hold some 730,000 distinct CDR3 sequences, with 18% observed a single time. The donor group consisted entirely of healthy Caucasians. The data were also submitted as part of a second study, on T cells expressing NK-cell markers. As reported in that work: Underlying the TCR beta repertoires were sorted CD3+CD56+NKG2C+, CD3+CD56+NKG2C- and CD3+CD56-NKG2C+ T cells. Among CD8+ T cells from over 5 donors, dominant NKG2C+ clonotypes accounted for roughly 1.0-7.0%.

The sequence was obtained from a woman under 30 in good health. The sequenced material came from PBMCs. This chain joins TRBV29-1 and TRBJ2-5; no firm D call. CDR3 region: CSVGVTTQETQYF. In nucleotides, the CDR3 is TGCAGCGTTGGGGTCACTACCCAAGAGACCCAGTACTTC.